The 10 T cell receptor beta chains given below trace back to one sample, sequenced in a study of CD8 T cells in ankylosing spondylitis. In TCRdb, the 5' RACE reads were re-called with MiXCR into one record per CDR3 protein. The data hold under 250,000 distinct CDR3 sequences, with roughly 26% observed a single time. Material: blood, either unsorted or a sorted T cell fraction (not recorded which). The receptor source for this set is a male donor with ankylosing spondylitis or in good health (not recorded which).

The CDR3 DNA reads as TGCAGTGCTAGAGATTTTCGGGCAGGGGATCAGCCCCAGCATTTT. This codes for CSARDFRAGDQPQHF. This chain links TRBV20-1 with TRBJ1-5, with D tentatively TRBD1 (6 bases). Trimming stripped 0 bases from V and 5 bases from J, with 14 bases between. Looked up from germline, CDR1 is DFQATT and CDR2 is SNEGSKA (reference sequence). This CDR3 has 15 residues.

The chain couples TRBV20-1 to TRBJ1-2; TRBD1 agrees at 7 bases. J was trimmed by 6 bases and V by 6 bases; bases with no gene match: 13. Germline values: CDR1 DFQATT, CDR2 SNEGSKA (reference sequence). The CDR3 extends over 14 amino acids. CDR3 region: CSALGSEGADGYTF. CDR3 DNA sequence: TGCAGTGCCTTGGGGTCGGAGGGGGCAGATGGCTACACCTTC.

The gene calls are TRBV20-1 and TRBJ2-3, with TRBD1 matching 8 bases. This CDR3 has 12 residues. Germline V lookup: CDR1 DFQATT, CDR2 SNEGSKA (reference sequence). J gave up 2 bases and V 6 bases, and 1 base lay outside the gene matches. CDR3 region: CSADRATDTQYF. Written as DNA, the CDR3 is TGCAGTGCGGACAGGGCCACAGATACGCAGTATTTT.

This clonotype occurred many times. The chain links TRBV15 to TRBJ1-1; the match to TRBD1 covers 8 bases. Germline V gene data show CDR1 as LNHNV and CDR2 as YYDKDF (reference sequence). The CDR3 extends over 16 amino acids. V was pared by 2 bases and J by 0 bases, with 5 bases of the junction left unmatched. CDR3 coding DNA: TGTGCCACCAGCAGATCGGACAGGGCGCTGAACACTGAAGCTTTCTTT. Amino acid sequence: CATSRSDRALNTEAFF.

In this sample, this clonotype turned up many times. The rearrangement uses TRBV29-1 and TRBJ2-3; unclear D gene. The CDR3 runs 13 residues. Per germline, CDR1 SQVTM and CDR2 ANQGSEA. Trimming took off 3 bases at V and 2 bases at J, with 9 bases between the two ends. The DNA of the CDR3 is TGCAGCGTTGACACCGGTCACACAGATACGCAGTATTTT. This translates into CSVDTGHTDTQYF.

The sample holds many counts of this clonotype. The chain is built from TRBV5-6 and TRBJ2-2, with 10 bases aligning to TRBD1. Trimming removed 5 bases from V and 4 bases from J; junction bases left unmatched: 2. Germline assignment: CDR1 SGHDT and CDR2 YYEEEE. CDR3 size: 14 residues. The CDR3 sequence: CASRGTGVTGELFF. The CDR3 bases are TGTGCCAGCAGGGGGACAGGGGTCACCGGGGAGCTGTTTTTT.

This clonotype turned up a few times. The chain has TRBV11-1 and TRBJ2-1; D unresolved. The CDR3 covers 15 residues. Germline CDR1 reads SGHAT; CDR2 reads FQDESV (reference sequence). Trimming took off 1 base at V and 0 bases at J, with 7 bases between the two ends. CDR3 sequence reads: CASSLGLGSYNEQFF. CDR3 sequence (DNA): TGTGCCAGCAGCTTAGGCCTGGGCTCCTACAATGAGCAGTTCTTC.

The table lists this clonotype with many counts. The chain couples TRBV29-1 to TRBJ2-5; the D is unclear. Deletions cut 7 bases from V and 7 bases from J, with 13 bases between. The CDR3 spans 11 residues. Germline-derived CDR1 and CDR2 are SQVTM and ANQGSEA. CDR3 in DNA: TGCAGCGGGGCTAATCAGGCGACCCAGTACTTC. Amino acids: CSGANQATQYF.

The rearrangement links TRBV20-1 to TRBJ2-1; TRBD2 aligns across 10 bases. The CDR3 runs 14 residues. V dropped 4 bases and J dropped 8; count of bases not matched to a gene: 8. Germline CDR1 is DFQATT and CDR2 is SNEGSKA (reference sequence). The CDR3 coding sequence is TGCAGTGCTATGGCTAGCGGGAGAGTCGATGAGCAGTTCTTC. Amino acids: CSAMASGRVDEQFF.

This clonotype was seen ten or more times. The J gene is TRBJ2-7, the V gene TRBV29-1; D is undetermined. The CDR3 runs 13 residues. Deletions cut 4 bases from V and 2 bases from J, with 12 bases between. Germline CDR1 is SQVTM and CDR2 is ANQGSEA. The CDR3 loop reads CSVAWGTPYEQYF. CDR3 nucleotides: TGCAGCGTTGCATGGGGAACCCCCTACGAGCAGTACTTC.